The 2 T cell receptor beta chains reported below all come from one sample, sequenced in a study of T cell responses to AZD1222 COVID-19 vaccine. Profiled with immunoSEQ multiplex PCR; TCRdb holds only in-frame clones, not every one. Here the sample spans roughly 130,000 clones, approximately 85% being singletons. Here the sequenced sample was peripheral blood, taken on day 0 of AZD1222 vaccination. These receptors came from an adult in good health.

The CDR3 nucleotides are TGTGCCAGCAGCCAAGTACTGAACACTGAAGCTTTCTTT. Its protein is CASSQVLNTEAFF. The rearrangement links TRBV4-2 to TRBJ1-1; D is unresolved. V was shortened by 1 base and J by 0 bases, with 3 bases between the two germline ends. CDR3 length equals 13 residues. In germline, CDR1 is LGHNA, CDR2 YNFKEQ.

The rearrangement joins TRBV19 to TRBJ1-5, with D perhaps matching TRBD1 (5 bases). The germline CDR1 and CDR2 sequences are LNHDA and SQIVND (reference sequence). There are 14 residues in the CDR3. V was trimmed by 5 bases and J by 0 bases, leaving 8 bases between them. CDR3 residues: CASSSGVSNQPQHF. As DNA, the CDR3 is TGTGCCAGTAGTTCGGGGGTTAGCAATCAGCCCCAGCATTTT.